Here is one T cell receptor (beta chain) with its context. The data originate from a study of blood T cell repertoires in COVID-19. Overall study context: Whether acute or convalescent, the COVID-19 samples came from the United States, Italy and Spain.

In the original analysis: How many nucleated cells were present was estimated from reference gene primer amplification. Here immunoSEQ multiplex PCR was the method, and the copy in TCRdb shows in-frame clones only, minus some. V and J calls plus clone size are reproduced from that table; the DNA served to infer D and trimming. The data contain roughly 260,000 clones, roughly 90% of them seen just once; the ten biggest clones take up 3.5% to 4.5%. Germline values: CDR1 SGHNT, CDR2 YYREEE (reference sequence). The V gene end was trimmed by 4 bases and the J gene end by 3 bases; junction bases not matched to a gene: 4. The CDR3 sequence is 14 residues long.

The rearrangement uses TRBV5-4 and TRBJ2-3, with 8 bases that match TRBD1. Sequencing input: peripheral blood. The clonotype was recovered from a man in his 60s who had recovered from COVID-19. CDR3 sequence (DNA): TGTGCCAGCAGCGTTACAGGGGGGACAGATACGCAGTATTTT. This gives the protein CASSVTGGTDTQYF.